Below, one T cell receptor beta chain is given with its context. Enrolled through a virtual design, the participants were between about 18 and 89 years of age and came from about two dozen US areas. The data derive from a study of blood T cell repertoires in COVID-19. In the original processing: Reference gene primer amplification yielded estimated nucleated cell counts. Method: immunoSEQ multiplex PCR; TCRdb's copy keeps in-frame clones and lacks some. The V and J calls and clone size come from that table; D and trimming were worked out from the DNA. The sample shows roughly 160,000 clones, approximately 84% of them seen only once. Germline trimming cut 6 bases from V and 4 bases from J; bases unmatched to any gene: 9. CDR1 is LNHDA and CDR2 is SQIVND in the germline V gene (reference sequence). The CDR3 is 15 amino acids.

Material for sequencing was PBMCs or T cells enriched from blood (not recorded which). This TCR derives from a woman between 40 and 50 years old with acute COVID-19. This chain joins TRBV19 and TRBJ1-2, with 9 bases lining up with TRBD1. The CDR3 DNA sequence: TGTGCCAGTAGCAAACAGGGGGCGCGACTCTATGGCTACACCTTC. It is translated as CASSKQGARLYGYTF.